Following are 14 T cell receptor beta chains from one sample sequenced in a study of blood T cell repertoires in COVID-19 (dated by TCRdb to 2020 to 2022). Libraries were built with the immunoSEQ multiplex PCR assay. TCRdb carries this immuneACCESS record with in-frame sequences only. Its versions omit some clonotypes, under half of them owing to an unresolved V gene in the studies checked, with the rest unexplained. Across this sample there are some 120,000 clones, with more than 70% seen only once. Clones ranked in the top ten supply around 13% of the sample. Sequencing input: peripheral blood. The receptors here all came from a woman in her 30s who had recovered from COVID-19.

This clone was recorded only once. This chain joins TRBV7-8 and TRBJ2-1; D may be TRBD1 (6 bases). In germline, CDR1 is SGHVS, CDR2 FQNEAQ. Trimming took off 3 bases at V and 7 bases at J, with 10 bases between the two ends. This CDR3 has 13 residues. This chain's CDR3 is CASSLDRANEQFF. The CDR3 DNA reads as TGTGCCAGCAGCTTGGACAGAGCAAATGAGCAGTTCTTC.

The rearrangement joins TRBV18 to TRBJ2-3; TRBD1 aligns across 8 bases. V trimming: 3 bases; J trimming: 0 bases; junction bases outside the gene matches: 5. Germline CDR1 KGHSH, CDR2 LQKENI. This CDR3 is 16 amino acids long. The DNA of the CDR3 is TGTGCCAGCTCACCGGGGACAGGTGATAGCACAGATACGCAGTATTTT. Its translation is CASSPGTGDSTDTQYF.

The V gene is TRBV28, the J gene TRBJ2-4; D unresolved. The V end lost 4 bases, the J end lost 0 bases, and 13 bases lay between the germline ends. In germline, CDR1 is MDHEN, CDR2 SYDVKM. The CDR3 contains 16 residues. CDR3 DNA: TGTGCCAGCAGTTATCGTCGAGAACTAGCCAAAAACATTCAGTACTTC. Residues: CASSYRRELAKNIQYF.

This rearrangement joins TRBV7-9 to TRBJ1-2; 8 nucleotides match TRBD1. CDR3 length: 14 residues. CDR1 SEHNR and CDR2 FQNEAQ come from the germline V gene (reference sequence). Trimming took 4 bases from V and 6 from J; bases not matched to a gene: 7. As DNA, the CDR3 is TGTGCCAGCAGCTCATCAGGGGGCGCGGATGGCTACACCTTC. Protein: CASSSSGGADGYTF.

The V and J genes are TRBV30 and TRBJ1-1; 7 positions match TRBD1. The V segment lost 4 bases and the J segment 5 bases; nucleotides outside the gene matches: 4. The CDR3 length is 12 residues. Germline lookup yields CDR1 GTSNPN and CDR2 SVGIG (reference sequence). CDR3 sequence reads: CAWIEGATEAFF. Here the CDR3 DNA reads TGTGCCTGGATCGAGGGGGCGACTGAAGCTTTCTTT.

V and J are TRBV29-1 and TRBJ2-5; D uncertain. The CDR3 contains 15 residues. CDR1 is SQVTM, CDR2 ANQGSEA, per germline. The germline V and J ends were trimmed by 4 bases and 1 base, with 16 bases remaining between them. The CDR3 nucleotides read TGCAGCGTTGCCCCCCGTAGTATAACCCAAGAGACCCAGTACTTC. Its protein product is CSVAPRSITQETQYF.

CDR3 in DNA: TGTGCCAGCAGCTCTCCGGGACTAGCGGGTCTTACGAAGGGGCCCTACAATGAGCAGTTCTTC. It codes for CASSSPGLAGLTKGPYNEQFF. The chain combines TRBV7-3 with TRBJ2-1; 12 nucleotides match TRBD2. CDR1 SGHTA and CDR2 FQGTGA come from the germline V gene. The CDR3 is 21 residues long. Trimming took 4 bases from V and 2 from J; bases not matched to a gene: 18.

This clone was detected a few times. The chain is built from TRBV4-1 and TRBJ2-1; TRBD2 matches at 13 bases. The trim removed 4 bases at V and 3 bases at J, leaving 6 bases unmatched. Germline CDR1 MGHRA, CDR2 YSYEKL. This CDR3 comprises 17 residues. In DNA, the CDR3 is TGCGCCAGCAGCCGCGGGGGACTAGCGGGGTTCTACAATGAGCAGTTCTTC. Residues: CASSRGGLAGFYNEQFF.

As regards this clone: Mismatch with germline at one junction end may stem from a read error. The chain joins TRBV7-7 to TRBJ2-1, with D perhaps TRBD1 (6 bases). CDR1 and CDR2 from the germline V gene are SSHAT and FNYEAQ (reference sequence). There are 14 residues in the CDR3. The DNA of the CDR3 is TGTGCTAGCAGCAGGGGAAGCGCGGACAATGAGCAGTTCTTC. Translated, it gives CASSRGSADNEQFF.

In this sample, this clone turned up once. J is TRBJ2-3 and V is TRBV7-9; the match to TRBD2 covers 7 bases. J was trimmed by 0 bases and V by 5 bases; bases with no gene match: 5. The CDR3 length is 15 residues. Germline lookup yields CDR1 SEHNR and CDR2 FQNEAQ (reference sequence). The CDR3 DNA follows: TGTGCCAGCAGCCCGACTAGCACTAGCACAGATACGCAGTATTTT. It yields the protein CASSPTSTSTDTQYF.

The CDR3 here is CASSPPGSSYNEQFF. Written as DNA, the CDR3 is TGTGCCAGCTCACCTCCGGGAAGCTCCTACAATGAGCAGTTCTTC. This chain connects TRBV18 to TRBJ2-1, with D tentatively TRBD2 (5 bases). Germline CDR1 reads KGHSH; CDR2 reads LQKENI. The CDR3 is made up of 15 amino acids. Trimming pared 3 bases from V and 0 bases from J, leaving 9 bases between.

The CDR3 coding sequence is TGTGCCAGCAGCTTAGTGGGGGGACAGGGACAACGTGGAAACACCATATATTTT. Translation gives CASSLVGGQGQRGNTIYF. The chain employs TRBV7-2 and TRBJ1-3, with 9 bases fitting TRBD1. The CDR3 totals 18 residues. The germline V gene has CDR1 SGHTA and CDR2 FQGNSA. V was pared by 1 base and J by 3 bases, with 10 bases of the junction left unmatched.

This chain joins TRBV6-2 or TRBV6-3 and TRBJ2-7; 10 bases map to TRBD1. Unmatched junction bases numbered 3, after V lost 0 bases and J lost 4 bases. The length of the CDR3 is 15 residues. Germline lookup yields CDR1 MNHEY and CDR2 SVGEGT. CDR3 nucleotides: TGTGCCAGCAGTTACTCGACAGGGGGCAGGTACGAGCAGTACTTC. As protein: CASSYSTGGRYEQYF.

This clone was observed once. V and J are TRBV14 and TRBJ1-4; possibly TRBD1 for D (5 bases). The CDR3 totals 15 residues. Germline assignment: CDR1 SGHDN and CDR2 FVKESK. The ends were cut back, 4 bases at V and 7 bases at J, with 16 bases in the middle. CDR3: CASSLPGRGGEKLFF. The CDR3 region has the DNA TGTGCCAGCAGCCTTCCTGGACGGGGGGGTGAAAAACTGTTTTTT.